This T cell receptor (beta chain) was captured by sequencing in a study of identical twins. TCRdb called the 5' RACE reads again in MiXCR, with one record for every CDR3 protein. This sample yields roughly 250,000 distinct CDR3 sequences, of which 11% to 15% are seen a single time; 8.5% to 10% belongs to the top ten. This clonotype was seen a few times. V lost 3 bases to trimming and J lost 1 base, with 11 bases between them. The CDR3 is 15 residues long. Per the germline V gene, CDR1 is SNHLY and CDR2 is FYNNEI. The chain is built from TRBV2 and TRBJ2-3, with D tentatively TRBD2 (6 bases). The material sequenced was memory (CD45RO+) T cells sorted from blood. This receptor was identified in a woman between 18 and 30 years old in good health. CDR3 sequence reads: CASSDMSGGTDTQYF. Here the CDR3 DNA reads TGTGCCAGCAGTGACATGTCGGGAGGCACAGATACGCAGTATTTT.